The T cell receptor beta chain under discussion was sequenced for a study of CD8 T cells in ankylosing spondylitis. Notes on the study in general: Past studies reported some motif variants in reactive arthritis synovial fluid and blood.

TCRdb independently ran MiXCR on the 5' RACE reads; one entry per CDR3 protein. In the table there are about 240,000 distinct CDR3 sequences, roughly 10% of which are singletons. Notes on this clonotype: The antigen is not known.

The germline CDR1 and CDR2 sequences are SGHTA and FQGNSA. V was clipped by 1 base and J by 4 bases; unmatched bases: 5. CDR3 length: 16 residues. The sample comprised blood, either unsorted or a sorted T cell fraction (not recorded which). The origin of this receptor is a male donor with ankylosing spondylitis or in good health (not recorded which). The rearrangement uses TRBV7-2 and TRBJ1-3, with 9 bases fitting TRBD1. This CDR3 reads CASSLGGTGTGNTIYF. CDR3 coding DNA: TGTGCCAGCAGCTTAGGAGGGACAGGGACAGGAAACACCATATATTTT.